This is a list of T cell receptor beta chains from one sample in a study of T cell clones after liver transplantation. Clones were read by immunoSEQ multiplex PCR, and TCRdb kept only the in-frame ones, dropping some. This table holds 65,000 to 80,000 clones, around 80% found once. The sequences come from CD4+ T cells from blood, collected before liver transplant. All receptors derive from a human donor who received a liver transplant. CDR3s leave out the opening cysteine and the closing phenylalanine or tryptophan. A D gene is named only where the DNA matches it firmly. Only some rows state a clone size, as once, few, many or a class for expanded clones.

cdr3_length: 15; v_call: TRBV19; clone_size: -; d_call: TRBD1; cdr3_aa: ASSIAGTGWGSAEAF
cdr3_length: 11; v_call: TRBV19; clone_size: once; d_call: -; cdr3_aa: ATTDGYTGELF
cdr3_length: 12; v_call: TRBV29-1; clone_size: -; d_call: -; cdr3_aa: SVKVGPLGTEAF
cdr3_length: 11; v_call: TRBV7-2; clone_size: -; d_call: -; cdr3_aa: ASSQETWSEAF
cdr3_length: 13; v_call: TRBV7-6; clone_size: -; d_call: -; cdr3_aa: ASSLNRGVSYEQY
cdr3_length: 11; v_call: TRBV7-9; clone_size: -; d_call: -; cdr3_aa: ASSFEGLSEQF
cdr3_length: 18; v_call: TRBV11-2; clone_size: once; d_call: TRBD2; cdr3_aa: ASSLEGPVQLAGGRETQY
cdr3_length: 16; v_call: TRBV7-2; clone_size: -; d_call: TRBD2; cdr3_aa: ASSFGLAGVTNTGELF
cdr3_length: 15; v_call: TRBV5-4; clone_size: -; d_call: -; cdr3_aa: ASMSPPTSGKGDEAF
cdr3_length: 10; v_call: TRBV9; clone_size: -; d_call: -; cdr3_aa: ASSVGYNEQF
cdr3_length: 12; v_call: TRBV15; clone_size: few; d_call: TRBD2; cdr3_aa: ATSSVGTINEQF
cdr3_length: 15; v_call: TRBV5-1; clone_size: -; d_call: -; cdr3_aa: ASTITGSGSSYNEQF
cdr3_length: 12; v_call: TRBV5-1; clone_size: -; d_call: -; cdr3_aa: ASSSGGPDTEAF
cdr3_length: 12; v_call: TRBV5-4; clone_size: -; d_call: -; cdr3_aa: ASSVQGLNEKLF
cdr3_length: 13; v_call: TRBV15; clone_size: -; d_call: -; cdr3_aa: ATSRGSAEPLEAF
cdr3_length: 11; v_call: TRBV11-3; clone_size: -; d_call: -; cdr3_aa: ASSLEGGTEAF
cdr3_length: 13; v_call: TRBV6-6; clone_size: -; d_call: -; cdr3_aa: ASSHRDASNHEQY
cdr3_length: 11; v_call: TRBV18; clone_size: -; d_call: -; cdr3_aa: ASSPRLYETQY
cdr3_length: 14; v_call: TRBV5-6; clone_size: -; d_call: TRBD1; cdr3_aa: ASSEPGTGIGNEQF
cdr3_length: 10; v_call: TRBV27; clone_size: -; d_call: -; cdr3_aa: ASRTSNYGYT
cdr3_length: 16; v_call: TRBV28; clone_size: -; d_call: TRBD2; cdr3_aa: ASSIYRVGTRRTGELF
cdr3_length: 12; v_call: TRBV6-4; clone_size: -; d_call: -; cdr3_aa: ASRSIGGNTEAF
cdr3_length: 15; v_call: TRBV9; clone_size: few; d_call: -; cdr3_aa: ASSVASHPGAYNEQF
cdr3_length: 12; v_call: TRBV5-1; clone_size: medium-sized; d_call: TRBD2; cdr3_aa: ASGTGGPTYEQY
cdr3_length: 11; v_call: TRBV28; clone_size: -; d_call: -; cdr3_aa: VSRTTNTGELF
cdr3_length: 10; v_call: TRBV27; clone_size: -; d_call: -; cdr3_aa: ASSLQGTEAF
cdr3_length: 13; v_call: TRBV2; clone_size: -; d_call: TRBD1; cdr3_aa: ASMATGGSGNEQF
cdr3_length: 10; v_call: TRBV11-2; clone_size: -; d_call: -; cdr3_aa: ASSEQNYEQY
cdr3_length: 15; v_call: TRBV18; clone_size: -; d_call: TRBD2; cdr3_aa: ASSPGLAGGNTDTQY
cdr3_length: 11; v_call: TRBV7-9; clone_size: -; d_call: -; cdr3_aa: ASSLARQTEAF
cdr3_length: 13; v_call: TRBV18; clone_size: -; d_call: -; cdr3_aa: ASSHLDSSNYGYT
cdr3_length: 10; v_call: TRBV7-2; clone_size: -; d_call: -; cdr3_aa: ASSPDFGGAF
cdr3_length: 9; v_call: TRBV28; clone_size: -; d_call: -; cdr3_aa: ATSVRREAF
cdr3_length: 12; v_call: TRBV28; clone_size: -; d_call: -; cdr3_aa: ASSLTDGANVLT
cdr3_length: 15; v_call: TRBV29-1; clone_size: -; d_call: TRBD1; cdr3_aa: SVAGTGITSDYQPQH
cdr3_length: 14; v_call: TRBV28; clone_size: -; d_call: TRBD1; cdr3_aa: ASSLTAGTGGTEAF
cdr3_length: 13; v_call: TRBV28; clone_size: -; d_call: -; cdr3_aa: ASSSPGQDTDTQY